These 13 T cell receptor beta chains were sequenced from one sample in a study of shared clonotypes between healthy human individuals (dated by TCRdb to about 2020). For the CD8 naive samples, CD45RO-negative cells were positively selected for CCR7, yielding a CD45RA+CCR7+ population from which TemRA cells were excluded. Preparation of the library involved the immunoSEQ multiplex PCR assay. The clones in this table, taken by TCRdb from immuneACCESS, are in-frame only. Not every clone is retained; where verified, under half of the shortfall comes from an unresolved V gene, and the cause of the rest is unknown. Present in this sample are millions of clones, 85% to 95% of which were seen just once. Roughly 1.8% of the sample lies in the top ten. Sample: naive CD8+ T cells from PBMCs. This specimen's cell subset or site label, per the study, means: CD45RA+CCR7+. The receptors were gathered from a man aged 18 to 30 in good health. Some clones in this sample may be carry-over from other donors' samples.

This sequence joins TRBV7-9 and TRBJ1-4; TRBD1 matches at 7 bases. The CDR3 is 15 amino acids. The V gene's germline CDR1 is SEHNR and CDR2 FQNEAQ (reference sequence). Losses at the gene ends were 5 bases for V and 4 bases for J; bases not matched to a gene: 7. DNA of the CDR3: TGTGCCAGCAGCCCCCCCGGGACAGATAATGAAAAACTGTTTTTT. Amino acids: CASSPPGTDNEKLFF.

The gene calls are TRBV11-2 and TRBJ2-1; TRBD2 aligns across 10 bases. The V gene end was trimmed by 5 bases and the J gene end by 7 bases; junction bases not matched to a gene: 11. The CDR3 sequence is 16 residues long. Per the germline V gene, CDR1 is SGHAT and CDR2 is FQNNGV. CDR3 coding DNA: TGTGCCAGCAGCCCCCCCCTAGGGACTAGCGTAAATGAGCAGTTCTTC. It codes for CASSPPLGTSVNEQFF.

The chain combines TRBV2 with TRBJ2-7, with 7 bases identical to TRBD2. Per germline, CDR1 SNHLY and CDR2 FYNNEI. V dropped 4 bases and J dropped 3; count of bases not matched to a gene: 6. CDR3 length equals 14 residues. CDR3 residues: CASSGPPGGYEQYF. The CDR3, as DNA: TGTGCCAGCAGTGGCCCCCCGGGAGGCTACGAGCAGTACTTC.

This rearrangement joins TRBV14 to TRBJ1-2; 9 bases match TRBD1. Germline values: CDR1 SGHDN, CDR2 FVKESK. The CDR3 is made up of 17 amino acids. V lost 3 bases and J lost 4; bases outside the gene matches: 12. The CDR3 reads CASSHAGTGFGGYGYTF. The CDR3 DNA follows: TGTGCCAGCAGCCATGCCGGGACAGGGTTTGGGGGCTATGGCTACACCTTC.

The V call is TRBV7-9, the J call TRBJ1-1; D might be TRBD1 (5 bases). The CDR3 extends over 14 amino acids. In germline, CDR1 is SEHNR, CDR2 FQNEAQ (reference sequence). The germline V and J ends were trimmed by 3 bases and 1 base, with 9 bases remaining between them. The CDR3 region is CASSFFGANTEAFF. CDR3 DNA: TGTGCCAGCAGCTTCTTTGGGGCGAACACTGAAGCTTTCTTT. The full variable domain, with the rest looked up from reference TRBV7-9 and TRBJ1-1, is DTGVSQNPRHKITKRGQNVTFRCDPISEHNRLYWYRQTLGQGPEFLTYFQNEAQLEKSRLLSDRFSAERPKGSFSTLEIQRTEQGDSAMYLCASSFFGANTEAFFGQGTRLTVV.

V gene TRBV12-5 combines with J gene TRBJ2-1, with TRBD2 matching 10 bases. The CDR3 totals 16 residues. After removal of 0 bases from V and 8 bases from J, the junction contained 7 bases not matched to a gene. CDR1 LGHNT and CDR2 FRNRAP come from the germline V gene. DNA for the CDR3: TGTGCTAGTGGTTTGGTACGTGGGACTAGCGCTTATGAGCAGTTCTTC. Protein: CASGLVRGTSAYEQFF.

The rearrangement uses TRBV5-1 and TRBJ2-3, with 8 nucleotides matching TRBD2. The germline CDR1 and CDR2 sequences are SGHRS and YFSETQ. With V trimmed by 0 bases and J by 2 bases, 5 bases remained unmatched. The CDR3 covers 16 residues. The CDR3 bases are TGCGCCAGCAGCTTGGTTACTAGCGGTCTCACAGATACGCAGTATTTT. Its protein is CASSLVTSGLTDTQYF.

The chain uses TRBV4-1 and TRBJ2-7; 8 bases fit TRBD2. This CDR3 region has 13 residues. The junction had 3 bases not matched to a gene; V was cut back by 2 bases and J by 6 bases. From germline, CDR1 is MGHRA and CDR2 YSYEKL. CDR3: CASSQRGGREQYF. CDR3 DNA sequence: TGCGCCAGCAGCCAACGCGGGGGGCGCGAGCAGTACTTC.

V and J are TRBV27 and TRBJ2-7; D perhaps matches TRBD2 (6 bases). With 5 bases removed from V and 0 bases from J, the gap between germline ends came to 17 bases. Germline V gene lookup returns CDR1 MNHEY and CDR2 SMNVEV (reference sequence). This CDR3 is 16 amino acids long. This CDR3 reads CASSPIPRGSSYEQYF. The CDR3 region has the DNA TGTGCCAGCAGTCCTATACCCCGGGGGAGCTCCTACGAGCAGTACTTC.

The rearrangement joins TRBV7-9 to TRBJ2-5; 14 nucleotides agree with TRBD2. This CDR3 contains 16 residues. Germline CDR1 is SEHNR and CDR2 is FQNEAQ (reference sequence). With 4 bases clipped from V and 4 bases from J, the junction kept 5 bases outside the gene matches. The CDR3 is CASSSRLAGGPETQYF. As DNA, the CDR3 is TGTGCCAGCAGCTCCAGACTAGCGGGAGGGCCAGAGACCCAGTACTTC.

The V call is TRBV30, the J call TRBJ1-1; TRBD1 might be the D (5 bases). Trimming pared 1 base from V and 1 base from J, leaving 13 bases between. CDR1 is GTSNPN and CDR2 is SVGIG in the germline V gene (reference sequence). This CDR3 is 15 amino acids long. In DNA form, the CDR3 reads TGTGCCTGGAGTGCCCCCCGGGGCTCGAACACTGAAGCTTTCTTT. Translating it yields CAWSAPRGSNTEAFF.

This rearrangement joins TRBV5-6 to TRBJ2-7; no clear D gene. Germline V CDR1 and CDR2: SGHDT, YYEEEE. Trimming took 2 bases from V and 5 from J, leaving 11 bases between them. The CDR3 covers 13 residues. The CDR3 DNA reads as TGTGCCAGCAGCTTTGGGCGATCCGACGAGCAGTACTTC. It encodes CASSFGRSDEQYF.

This clone has just a few counts. The same CDR3 also results from other DNA sequences found in this sample. The chain is built from TRBV7-9 and TRBJ2-1, with D uncertain. The CDR3 has 12 residues. Germline CDR1 SEHNR, CDR2 FQNEAQ (reference sequence). V lost 6 bases, J lost 7 bases, and 10 bases lay in between. CDR3 region: CASSSGGNEQFF. CDR3 DNA: TGTGCCAGCAGTTCCGGTGGGAATGAGCAGTTCTTC.